This T cell receptor beta chain was observed in a study of neurological immune-mediated disorders. This CDR3 is 15 amino acids long. Germline V gene sequence: CDR1 SEHNR, CDR2 FQNEAQ (reference sequence). V gave up 5 bases and J gave up 7 bases; unmatched junction bases: 7. There are a few counts of this clonotype. The cDNA was generated by 5'RACE with 10-nucleotide random UMIs. From 15-18 subjects, over 180 million TCR-beta sequences were obtained in each sequencing run. In TCRdb, the 5' RACE reads were re-called with MiXCR into one record per CDR3 protein. The sample consists of tens of thousands of distinct CDR3 sequences, approximately 14% of them appearing once. Time point meaning: longitudinal time-point 1 (baseline). Unsorted libraries came from 2 million PBMCs stored at -80 °C.

This TCR was sampled from a female donor with HTLV-1-associated myelopathy (HAM/TSP). The rearrangement links TRBV7-9 to TRBJ2-2, with TRBD1 matching 10 bases. Sequenced: PBMCs. CDR3 bases: TGTGCCAGCAGCACGCGACAGGGGGCTGGCGGGGAGCTGTTTTTT. Amino acids: CASSTRQGAGGELFF. The full variable domain, completed using reference TRBV7-9 and TRBJ2-2, is DTGVSQNPRHKITKRGQNVTFRCDPISEHNRLYWYRQTLGQGPEFLTYFQNEAQLEKSRLLSDRFSAERPKGSFSTLEIQRTEQGDSAMYLCASSTRQGAGGELFFGEGSRLTVL.